This T cell receptor (beta chain) stems from a study of post-analysis software for immune sequencing data. Turning to the study itself: There were relapsing-remitting, secondary progressive and progressive-relapsing multiple sclerosis among the disease courses included.

Study results and limitations: Compared with controls, patients had more of five TRBV segments, including TRBV5-6, TRBV5-1 and TRBV20-1. Versus controls, multiple sclerosis patients showed significantly lower diversity (normalized Chao1).

This clonotype was seen more than once but under ten times. Its target is unknown. The V end was cut by 2 bases, the J end by 0 bases, with 7 bases between. The CDR3 loop spans 15 amino acids. Unique molecular identifiers were built into the TCR beta cDNA libraries. Yield was 500,000 or so cDNA molecules from approximately 0.91 to 9.4 million T cells. MiXCR, run by TCRdb on the PCR reads, gives a single entry per CDR3 protein. Altogether 650,000 to 850,000 distinct CDR3 sequences are present, about 45% being singletons, with the ten largest covering approximately 5%. The source material was blood. The source of this sequence is a girl aged 5-17 years with multiple sclerosis. This rearrangement joins TRBV12-3 or TRBV12-4 to TRBJ2-2; D may be TRBD2 (5 bases). This CDR3 is CASSLSSANTGELFF. Written as DNA, the CDR3 is TGTGCCAGCAGTTTAAGTAGCGCGAACACCGGGGAGCTGTTTTTT.